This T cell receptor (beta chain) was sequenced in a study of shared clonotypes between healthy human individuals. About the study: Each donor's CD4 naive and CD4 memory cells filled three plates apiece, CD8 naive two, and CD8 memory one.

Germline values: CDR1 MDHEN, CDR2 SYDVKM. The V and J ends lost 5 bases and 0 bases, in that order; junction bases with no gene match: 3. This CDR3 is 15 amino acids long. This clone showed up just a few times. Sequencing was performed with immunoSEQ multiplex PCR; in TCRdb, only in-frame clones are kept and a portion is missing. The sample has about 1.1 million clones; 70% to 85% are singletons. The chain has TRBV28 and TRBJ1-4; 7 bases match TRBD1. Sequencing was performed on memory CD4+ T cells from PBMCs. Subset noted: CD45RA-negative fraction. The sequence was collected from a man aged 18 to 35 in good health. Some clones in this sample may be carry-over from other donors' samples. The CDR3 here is CASSQTGSTNEKLFF. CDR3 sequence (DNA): TGTGCCAGCAGTCAGACAGGGTCAACTAATGAAAAACTGTTTTTT.